This T cell receptor (beta chain) was found in a study of blood T cell repertoires in COVID-19. Turning to the study itself: From the United States, Italy and Spain came samples of acute and convalescent COVID-19. PBMCs, B-cell-depleted T cells, or T cells provided the cDNA or gDNA that made up the material.

Original processing methods: Reference gene primers were amplified, and this amplification served to estimate nucleated cell counts. Repertoires were generated with immunoSEQ multiplex PCR, while TCRdb's copy carries only in-frame clones and drops some. Clonal size and the V and J genes are those of that table, whereas D and trimming came from the DNA. Of some 95,000 clones in the sample, 87% were seen once. Trimming removed 1 base from V and 2 bases from J; junction bases left unmatched: 4. Germline V gene data show CDR1 as SGHNT and CDR2 as YENEEA. The CDR3 length is 16 residues. J is TRBJ2-3 and V is TRBV11-3; 9 bases agree with TRBD2. The clonotype comes from a man between 65 and 85 years old with acute or convalescent COVID-19. The sample taken for sequencing was peripheral blood. This CDR3 is CASSLGASGDTDTQYF. CDR3 DNA: TGTGCCAGCAGCTTAGGGGCTAGCGGGGACACAGATACGCAGTATTTT.